The 16 T cell receptor beta chains below were found in one sample sequenced in a study of vaccination and CD4 T cells after COVID-19. The Oncomine TCR Beta short-read assay sequenced DNA from cultured CD4+ T cells. One entry per CDR3 protein results from TCRdb running MiXCR on the PCR reads. The sample has some 4,000 distinct CDR3 sequences, about 37% seen once; the top ten hold approximately 23%. These receptors' antigens are unknown. The sample's treatment: roughly 11-day PBMC culture with coronavirus spike peptide pools or control peptides (ViraFEST assay). The source material was CD4+ T cells from blood, cultured in vitro. All receptors come from a human donor who had recovered from COVID-19.

V is TRBV2 and J is TRBJ2-5, with D unclear. V was trimmed by 2 bases and J by 5 bases, leaving 15 bases between them. The CDR3 has 15 amino acids. The germline CDR1 and CDR2 sequences are SNHLY and FYNNEI. This CDR3 is CASSEMFGLGETQYF. The CDR3 DNA reads as TGTGCCAGCAGTGAAATGTTTGGCCTGGGGGAGACCCAGTACTTC. Together with reference TRBV2 and TRBJ2-5, the CDR3 gives the full variable domain: EPEVTQTPSHQVTQMGQEVILRCVPISNHLYFYWYRQILGQKVEFLVSFYNNEISEKSEIFDDQFSVERPDGSNFTLKIRSTKLEDSAMYFCASSEMFGLGETQYFGPGTRLLVL.

The table lists this clonotype with a count of one. CDR3 sequence (DNA): TGTGCCAGCAGCTTGGCGGGCTTAACCTACAATGAGCAGTTCTTC. This gives the protein CASSLAGLTYNEQFF. The chain combines TRBV5-5 with TRBJ2-1, with unresolved D. CDR1 and CDR2 (germline): SGHKS, YYEKEE (reference sequence). The CDR3 runs 15 residues. V lost 0 bases and J lost 2, with 9 bases in between.

In its sample, this clonotype ranks as medium-sized. This chain connects TRBV2 to TRBJ2-7; D uncertain. There are 11 residues in the CDR3. CDR1 and CDR2 (germline): SNHLY, FYNNEI. V was pared by 6 bases and J by 5 bases, with 8 bases between. The CDR3 DNA follows: TGTGCCAGCAGCCCCTACCACGAGCAGTACTTC. Protein: CASSPYHEQYF.

The rearrangement joins TRBV5-6 to TRBJ1-6; 12 nucleotides align to TRBD1. Trimming took 4 bases from V and 7 from J; bases not matched to a gene: 9. This CDR3 spans 17 amino acids. Germline lookup yields CDR1 SGHDT and CDR2 YYEEEE. CDR3 in DNA: TGTGCCAGCAGCCCTGGGACAGGGGGCCGACAAAATTCACCCCTCCACTTT. It is translated as CASSPGTGGRQNSPLHF.

The chain is built from TRBV7-2 and TRBJ2-5, with TRBD2 identical over 13 bases. V trimming: 5 bases; J trimming: 2 bases; junction bases outside the gene matches: 2. This CDR3 contains 15 residues. Germline V CDR1 and CDR2: SGHTA, FQGNSA. CDR3 sequence reads: CASSLGLAGQETQYF. CDR3 in DNA: TGTGCCAGCAGCCTGGGACTAGCGGGACAAGAGACCCAGTACTTC.

In this sample, this clonotype turned up once. J is TRBJ2-3 and V is TRBV20-1; 15 nucleotides align to TRBD2. The CDR3 has 19 residues. Trimming cost V 1 base and J 0 bases; bases outside gene matches: 8. Germline CDR1 is DFQATT and CDR2 is SNEGSKA (reference sequence). Written as DNA, the CDR3 is TGCAGTGCTAGAGCTGGACTAGCGGGGGGGACACTAAGCACAGATACGCAGTATTTT. This encodes CSARAGLAGGTLSTDTQYF.

This clonotype qualifies as large. J is TRBJ2-2 and V is TRBV6-1, with 10 bases identical to TRBD1. Losses at the gene ends were 6 bases for V and 6 bases for J; bases not matched to a gene: 7. CDR3 length equals 15 residues. Germline CDR1 reads MNHNS; CDR2 reads SASEGT. DNA for the CDR3: TGTGCCAGCAGAGCGGGACAGGGGTCTCCCGGGGAGCTGTTTTTT. This sequence encodes CASRAGQGSPGELFF.

The genes are TRBV27 and TRBJ2-6, with D possibly TRBD2 on 7 matching bases. This CDR3 contains 16 residues. Per the germline V gene, CDR1 is MNHEY and CDR2 is SMNVEV (reference sequence). The V gene lost 1 base and the J gene lost 4 bases, with 11 bases spanning the gap. DNA of the CDR3: TGTGCCAGCAGTTTATGGGGGGGCAGAGGGGCCAACGTCCTGACTTTC. Translation gives CASSLWGGRGANVLTF.

The chain carries TRBV7-2 and TRBJ2-7; D is perhaps TRBD2 (6 bases). The CDR3 runs 14 residues. Germline V gives CDR1 SGHTA, CDR2 FQGNSA. Trimming stripped 4 bases from V and 2 bases from J, with 12 bases between. The DNA for the CDR3 is TGTGCCAGCAGCTGGGGACTCCTCACCTACGAGCAGTACTTC. This gives the protein CASSWGLLTYEQYF.

This clonotype was seen more than once but under ten times. V gene TRBV20-1 combines with J gene TRBJ1-1, with D unresolved. Germline assignment: CDR1 DFQATT and CDR2 SNEGSKA (reference sequence). Between the trimmed V and J ends, which lost 6 bases and 2 bases, there was a span of 22 bases. The CDR3 covers 16 residues. CDR3 DNA sequence: TGCAGTGCCCGACCCAATCTGGGGATGTTAAACACTGAAGCTTTCTTT. Translated: CSARPNLGMLNTEAFF.

A few counts support this clonotype. The chain has TRBV6-1 and TRBJ1-1; D call uncertain. From germline, CDR1 is MNHNS and CDR2 SASEGT. Trimming took off 5 bases at V and 0 bases at J, with 13 bases between the two ends. CDR3 length equals 15 residues. The CDR3 is CASSHGLGMNTEAFF. CDR3 sequence (DNA): TGTGCCAGCAGTCACGGGCTTGGCATGAACACTGAAGCTTTCTTT.

The chain combines TRBV11-3 with TRBJ2-1, with D perhaps matching TRBD1 or TRBD2 (5 bases each). Trimming left V 5 bases short and J 8 bases short, with 28 bases between. Germline CDR1 is SGHNT and CDR2 is YENEEA. The CDR3 is 18 amino acids. The CDR3 reads CASSQSRNRDLSGDEQFF. The CDR3 region has the DNA TGTGCCAGCAGCCAGAGTCGGAACCGGGACCTCTCTGGGGATGAGCAGTTCTTC.

This clonotype was picked up a small number of times. This chain links TRBV19 with TRBJ1-5; TRBD1 agrees at 10 bases. There are 16 residues in the CDR3. Per the germline V gene, CDR1 is LNHDA and CDR2 is SQIVND (reference sequence). V lost 6 bases to trimming and J lost 6 bases; unmatched junction nucleotides: 11. This CDR3 reads CASRGQGLALGQPQHF. The CDR3 bases are TGTGCCAGTAGGGGACAGGGGTTGGCTTTAGGTCAGCCCCAGCATTTT.

V gene TRBV4-2 combines with J gene TRBJ2-3; D gene ambiguous. The CDR3 totals 13 residues. The V gene lost 4 bases and the J gene lost 6 bases, with 11 bases spanning the gap. Germline V lookup: CDR1 LGHNA, CDR2 YNFKEQ. In nucleotides, the CDR3 is TGTGCCAGCAGCCCGCTGCTAGTGGATACGCAGTATTTT. Protein: CASSPLLVDTQYF.

The chain uses TRBV15 and TRBJ1-6; weak D call: TRBD1 (5 bases). The CDR3 runs 16 residues. The V end was cut by 1 base, the J end by 9 bases, with 16 bases between. Germline V gene data show CDR1 as LNHNV and CDR2 as YYDKDF (reference sequence). The chain's CDR3 is CATSRVWGDLISPLHF. The CDR3 DNA sequence: TGTGCCACCAGCAGAGTATGGGGGGACCTTATTTCACCCCTCCACTTT.

The chain links TRBV11-3 to TRBJ2-1, with D uncertain. Trimming stripped 0 bases from V and 0 bases from J, with 9 bases between. Germline values: CDR1 SGHNT, CDR2 YENEEA. The CDR3 covers 16 residues. CDR3: CASSLEAVSSYNEQFF. Written as DNA, the CDR3 is TGTGCCAGCAGCTTAGAGGCGGTGAGCTCCTACAATGAGCAGTTCTTC.